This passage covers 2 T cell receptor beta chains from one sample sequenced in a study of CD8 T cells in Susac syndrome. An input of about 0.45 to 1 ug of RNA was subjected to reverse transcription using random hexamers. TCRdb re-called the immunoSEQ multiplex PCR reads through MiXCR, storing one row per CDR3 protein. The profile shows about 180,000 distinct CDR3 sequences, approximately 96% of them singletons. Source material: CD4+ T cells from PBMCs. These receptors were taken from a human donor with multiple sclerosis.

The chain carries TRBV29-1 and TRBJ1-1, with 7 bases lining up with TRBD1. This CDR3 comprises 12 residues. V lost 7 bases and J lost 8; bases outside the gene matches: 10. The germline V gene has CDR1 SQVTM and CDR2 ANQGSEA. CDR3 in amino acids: CSAVKGQREAFF. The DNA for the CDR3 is TGCAGCGCCGTCAAGGGACAGAGGGAAGCTTTCTTT.

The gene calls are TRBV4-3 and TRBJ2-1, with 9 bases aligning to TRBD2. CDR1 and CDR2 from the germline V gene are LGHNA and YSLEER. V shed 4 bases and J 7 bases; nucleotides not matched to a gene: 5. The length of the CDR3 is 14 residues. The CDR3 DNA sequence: TGCGCCAGCAGCCGGGCGGGGGGGCCAAATGAGCAGTTCTTC. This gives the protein CASSRAGGPNEQFF.